This entry is about one T cell receptor beta chain. Its antigen is not known. The CDR3 totals 17 residues. V was pared by 4 bases and J by 0 bases, with 6 bases of the junction left unmatched. PCR primers comprised 60 Vbeta and 13 Jbeta primers. The assay was immunoSEQ multiplex PCR, and TCRdb's table has in-frame clones only and misses some. This sample has 170,000 or so clones, with approximately 84% found just once. The data belong to a study of cytomegalovirus exposure and HLA in healthy donors. Study-level background: Drawn from HLA-typed donors, 65 million to 100 million unique TCRs were held in an early data release. Overall study findings and caveats: In a later analysis, a missense DCLRE1C variant was linked to TCR beta V- and J-gene trimming. Accurate predictions that matched the HLA-A and HLA-B alleles of most subjects were reportedly made from TCR beta sequences.

Healthy donors of bone marrow made up the group. This TCR came from a male donor in good health and CMV-seropositive. Input material: PBMCs. The chain combines TRBV23-1 with TRBJ2-6, with TRBD1 identical over 7 bases. TRBV23-1 is an ORF, with its function uncertain. The chain's CDR3 is CASSRRDRLSGANVLTF. Written as DNA, the CDR3 is TGCGCCAGCAGTCGCCGGGACAGACTCTCTGGGGCCAACGTCCTGACTTTC.